This T cell receptor beta chain came from a study of T cell responses to AZD1222 COVID-19 vaccine. The study, taken as a whole, reports: Of spike-specific TCRs, nearly half reportedly target regions left unmutated in variants. Possibly, clonal diversity was underestimated; donors were largely white British and included more females.

As regards this clone: Antigen unknown.

The V gene lost 5 bases and the J gene lost 4 bases, with 17 bases spanning the gap. Germline loops: CDR1 LNHDA, CDR2 SQIVND (reference sequence). This CDR3 region has 15 residues. Measured with immunoSEQ multiplex PCR; TCRdb has only the in-frame clones, and not every one. This sample yields 64,000 or so clones, of which roughly 84% are seen a single time; around 6.6% belongs to the top ten. This clonotype was obtained from an adult in good health. The rearrangement links TRBV19 to TRBJ1-2, with a possible D match to TRBD1 (6 bases). Sequencing was performed on peripheral blood, taken on day 0 of AZD1222 vaccination. DNA for the CDR3: TGTGCCAGTAGTGCCGGACAGAGGGGCGGCTATGGCTACACCTTC. Protein sequence: CASSAGQRGGYGYTF. The variable domain in full, completed from reference TRBV19 and TRBJ1-2, reads DGGITQSPKYLFRKEGQNVTLSCEQNLNHDAMYWYRQDPGQGLRLIYYSQIVNDFQKGDIAEGYSVSREKKESFPLTVTSAQKNPTAFYLCASSAGQRGGYGYTFGSGTRLTVV.